This T cell receptor (beta chain) emerged from a study of T cell responses to AZD1222 COVID-19 vaccine. Measured with immunoSEQ multiplex PCR; TCRdb has only the in-frame clones, and not every one. Here the sample spans 200,000 to 250,000 clones, around 94% being singletons. The sample here was peripheral blood, taken 28 days after the second dose of the MenACWY control vaccine. The sequence was obtained from an adult who received the MenACWY meningococcal vaccine as a control.

CDR3 in DNA: TGTGCCAGCAGCACCCCCCAGGGGCCCAATGAGCAGTTCTTC. Its translation is CASSTPQGPNEQFF. The chain recombines TRBV28 with TRBJ2-1; the D gene is possibly TRBD1 (6 bases). The CDR3 has 14 amino acids. V lost 6 bases, J lost 6 bases, and 15 bases lay in between. Germline V gene sequence: CDR1 MDHEN, CDR2 SYDVKM. Variable domain in full (rest from reference TRBV28 and TRBJ2-1): DVKVTQSSRYLVKRTGEKVFLECVQDMDHENMFWYRQDPGLGLRLIYFSYDVKMKEKGDIPEGYSVSREKKERFSLILESASTNQTSMYLCASSTPQGPNEQFFGPGTRLTVL.